These 27 T cell receptor beta chains were sequenced from one sample in a study of cytomegalovirus exposure and HLA in healthy donors. 13 Jbeta primers and 60 Vbeta primers were used for the PCR. Data came from immunoSEQ multiplex PCR; TCRdb stores just in-frame clones and leaves some out. The sample carries 87,000 or so clones, less than 8% recorded once. Sequencing was carried out using PBMCs. The receptors derive from a man in his fifties in good health and CMV-seronegative.

This clone has just a few counts. This chain joins TRBV11-3 and TRBJ2-7; tentatively, D is TRBD1 (6 bases). This CDR3 is built from 15 residues. Germline lookup yields CDR1 SGHNT and CDR2 YENEEA. V was trimmed by 2 bases and J by 1 base, leaving 12 bases between them. The CDR3: CASSLRWGPSYEQYF. The CDR3 bases are TGTGCCAGCAGCTTACGGTGGGGGCCTTCCTACGAGCAGTACTTC.

This clone has just a few counts. V is TRBV6-5 and J is TRBJ2-5; D may be TRBD2 (6 bases). The CDR3 totals 16 residues. Germline-derived CDR1 and CDR2 are MNHEY and SVGAGI. Trimming shortened V by 0 bases and J by 5 bases, and 16 bases separated the two germline ends. CDR3 nucleotides: TGTGCCAGCAGTTACTCCTACGGAGGGGCCGTGGAGACCCAGTACTTC. It codes for CASSYSYGGAVETQYF.

The chain joins TRBV15 to TRBJ2-4; TRBD2 matches at 10 bases. V gave up 4 bases and J gave up 1 base; unmatched junction bases: 19. From germline, CDR1 is LNHNV and CDR2 YYDKDF (reference sequence). CDR3 length equals 21 residues. CDR3 DNA: TGTGCCACCAGCAATGCCGGGACTAGCGCCCGTAGGATTAGGGCCAAAAACATTCAGTACTTC. Its protein product is CATSNAGTSARRIRAKNIQYF.

The rearrangement uses TRBV11-3 and TRBJ2-2; maybe TRBD2 (6 bases). The CDR3 has 15 amino acids. Trimming removed 0 bases from V and 5 bases from J, with 10 bases in between. Germline CDR1 and CDR2: SGHNT and YENEEA. CDR3 sequence: CASSLERDPTGELFF. DNA of the CDR3: TGTGCCAGCAGCTTAGAGCGGGACCCTACCGGGGAGCTGTTTTTT.

This clone has just a few counts. The V and J genes are TRBV6-1 and TRBJ2-7; 11 positions agree with TRBD1. V was pared by 7 bases and J by 3 bases, with 2 bases of the junction left unmatched. CDR3 size: 13 residues. Germline CDR1 is MNHNS and CDR2 is SASEGT. CDR3 loop: CASIGTGGYEQYF. CDR3 nucleotides: TGTGCCAGCATAGGGACAGGGGGCTACGAGCAGTACTTC.

CDR3 DNA sequence: TGTGCCAGCAGCGTAGCGGGTACTAATGAAAAACTGTTTTTT. Translation gives CASSVAGTNEKLFF. The genes are TRBV9 and TRBJ1-4, with D unclear. V lost 0 bases to trimming and J lost 2 bases, with 5 bases between them. Germline V lookup: CDR1 SGDLS, CDR2 YYNGEE. The CDR3 length is 14 residues.

The chain carries TRBV29-1 and TRBJ2-6; 9 positions agree with TRBD1. The length of the CDR3 is 17 residues. Germline CDR1 reads SQVTM; CDR2 reads ANQGSEA. The V and J ends lost 6 bases and 3 bases, in that order; junction bases with no gene match: 12. This CDR3 is CSVRLGTGLRGANVLTF. The CDR3 region has the DNA TGCAGCGTACGTCTTGGGACAGGGTTACGTGGGGCCAACGTCCTGACTTTC.

The CDR3 spells CASSLSPVNTGELFF. In DNA, the CDR3 is TGTGCCAGCAGTTTAAGTCCAGTGAACACCGGGGAGCTGTTTTTT. The chain joins TRBV28 to TRBJ2-2, with D uncertain. V gave up 2 bases and J gave up 1 base, with 8 bases separating them. Germline V lookup: CDR1 MDHEN, CDR2 SYDVKM. This CDR3 has 15 residues.

Only a few counts were recorded for this clone. The gene calls are TRBV19 and TRBJ2-5; possibly TRBD1 for D (6 bases). CDR3 length equals 15 residues. CDR1 is LNHDA, CDR2 SQIVND, per germline (reference sequence). Trimming left V 4 bases short and J 2 bases short, with 14 bases between. CDR3 DNA sequence: TGTGCCAGTAGTACGGCCGACAGGCCTCAAGAGACCCAGTACTTC. Translated: CASSTADRPQETQYF.

The gene calls are TRBV27 and TRBJ1-1, with D possibly being TRBD1 (5 bases). Germline lookup yields CDR1 MNHEY and CDR2 SMNVEV (reference sequence). The CDR3 consists of 14 residues. Trimming cost V 5 bases and J 2 bases, with 12 bases left between them. As DNA, the CDR3 is TGTGCCAGCAGTCCAATGACAGCTAACACTGAAGCTTTCTTT. Encoded protein: CASSPMTANTEAFF.

The J gene is TRBJ1-6, the V gene TRBV28; no definite D call. The CDR3 runs to 15 residues. From germline, CDR1 is MDHEN and CDR2 SYDVKM. V was cut by 6 bases and J by 10 bases, with 19 bases left in between. The CDR3 sequence: CASRRRQQFGSPLHF. The CDR3 DNA sequence: TGTGCCAGCAGGAGGAGGCAGCAGTTTGGCTCACCCCTCCACTTT.

This clone appeared a few times. This rearrangement joins TRBV5-1 to TRBJ1-6; D uncertain. V was trimmed by 2 bases and J by 6 bases, leaving 6 bases between them. The CDR3 contains 13 residues. The germline V gene encodes CDR1 SGHRS and CDR2 YFSETQ. The CDR3 nucleotides are TGCGCCAGCAGCTTCGTCTTTAATTCACCCCTCCACTTT. It yields the protein CASSFVFNSPLHF.

The chain links TRBV7-3 to TRBJ2-1; D may be TRBD1 (6 bases). Germline V lookup: CDR1 SGHTA, CDR2 FQGTGA. This CDR3 region has 17 residues. V was shortened by 0 bases and J by 3 bases, with 15 bases between the two germline ends. The CDR3 nucleotides are TGTGCCAGCAGCTTAACCAACACAGGGACCCTCTACAATGAGCAGTTCTTC. It translates to CASSLTNTGTLYNEQFF.

This clone appeared a few times. The chain combines TRBV7-2 with TRBJ1-1, with D tentatively TRBD1 (5 bases). V was clipped by 2 bases and J by 6 bases, with 16 bases between them. CDR3 length: 15 amino acids. Germline V CDR1 and CDR2: SGHTA, FQGNSA. CDR3 residues: CASSLNDLPGAEAFF. The CDR3 DNA reads TGTGCCAGCAGCTTAAACGACCTGCCGGGGGCTGAAGCTTTCTTT.

A few counts support this clone. This chain uses TRBV28 with TRBJ1-4, with a weak D call TRBD1 (5 bases). CDR3 length: 14 amino acids. Trimming took 6 bases from V and 5 from J, leaving 13 bases between them. Germline values: CDR1 MDHEN, CDR2 SYDVKM. The CDR3 DNA is TGTGCCAGCAGCCCCGACAGCTTGAATGAAAAACTGTTTTTT. Its translation is CASSPDSLNEKLFF.

By proportion, this clone is medium-sized (0.01 to 0.1%). Other DNA sequences in the same sample also yield this CDR3. V usage is TRBV6-1 and J usage is TRBJ2-5, with 11 positions matching TRBD2. This CDR3 region has 15 residues. Germline CDR1 reads MNHNS; CDR2 reads SASEGT. With 2 bases clipped from V and 2 bases from J, the junction kept 1 base outside the gene matches. CDR3 in DNA: TGTGCCAGCAGTGAACTAGCGGGGGGTCAAGAGACCCAGTACTTC. Its protein product is CASSELAGGQETQYF.

This clone showed up just a few times. CDR3 residues: CASSLGTGGFQPQHF. The CDR3 nucleotides read TGCGCCAGCAGCTTGGGCACAGGGGGCTTTCAGCCCCAGCATTTT. This chain links TRBV5-1 with TRBJ1-5; 9 positions match TRBD1. The CDR3 is 15 amino acids. V lost 0 bases, J lost 6 bases, and 4 bases stayed unmatched. Per the germline V gene, CDR1 is SGHRS and CDR2 is YFSETQ.

This clone occurred a few times. V usage is TRBV19 and J usage is TRBJ2-7; D ambiguous. V dropped 3 bases and J dropped 1 base, with 10 bases sitting between them. From germline, CDR1 is LNHDA and CDR2 SQIVND (reference sequence). CDR3 length: 14 residues. The CDR3 loop is CASSISRRSYEQYF. In nucleotides, the CDR3 is TGTGCCAGTAGTATTTCGCGGAGATCCTACGAGCAGTACTTC.

The chain carries TRBV2 and TRBJ2-5; tentatively, D is TRBD2 (7 bases). Germline-derived CDR1 and CDR2 are SNHLY and FYNNEI. V gave up 7 bases and J gave up 5 bases, with 14 bases separating them. This CDR3 contains 13 residues. The DNA of the CDR3 is TGTGCCAGCAAGGAGGGGGGGCTGGAGACCCAGTACTTC. This encodes CASKEGGLETQYF.

This clone was recorded a few times. The genes are TRBV19 and TRBJ2-3; 8 bases align to TRBD1. This CDR3 region has 13 residues. J gave up 5 bases and V 6 bases, and 4 bases lay outside the gene matches. CDR1 LNHDA and CDR2 SQIVND come from the germline V gene (reference sequence). CDR3 loop: CASSGQGIDTQYF. In DNA form, the CDR3 reads TGTGCCAGTAGCGGACAGGGAATAGATACGCAGTATTTT.

This clone has more than one count but fewer than ten. V and J are TRBV6-5 and TRBJ2-1; 10 bases are a match to TRBD2. In germline, CDR1 is MNHEY, CDR2 SVGAGI. J lost 15 bases, V lost 8 bases, and 7 bases had no gene match. The CDR3 is made up of 11 amino acids. CDR3 bases: TGTGCCAGCCAAGCAGCGGGAGGGTTGTTCTTC. Protein sequence: CASQAAGGLFF.

This chain joins TRBV11-2 and TRBJ2-3, with D perhaps matching TRBD2 (6 bases). Per the germline V gene, CDR1 is SGHAT and CDR2 is FQNNGV. The length of the CDR3 is 14 residues. The V end lost 5 bases, the J end lost 3 bases, and 12 bases lay between the germline ends. As DNA, the CDR3 is TGTGCCAGCAGCCCGACTAGAACAACAGATACGCAGTATTTT. This translates into CASSPTRTTDTQYF.

In this sample, this clone turned up a few times. V usage is TRBV7-2 and J usage is TRBJ2-7; TRBD2 agrees at 15 bases. CDR3 size: 16 residues. Germline V lookup: CDR1 SGHTA, CDR2 FQGNSA. The junction had 8 bases not matched to a gene; V was cut back by 3 bases and J by 8 bases. CDR3 sequence: CASSFGTSGRRFKQYF. As DNA, the CDR3 is TGTGCCAGCAGCTTCGGGACTAGCGGGAGGCGCTTCAAGCAGTACTTC. Full variable domain (outside the CDR3, taken from reference TRBV7-2 and TRBJ2-7): GAGVSQSPSNKVTEKGKDVELRCDPISGHTALYWYRQSLGQGLEFLIYFQGNSAPDKSGLPSDRFSAERTGGSVSTLTIQRTQQEDSAVYLCASSFGTSGRRFKQYFGPGTRLTVT.

The rearrangement uses TRBV7-6 and TRBJ2-6, with TRBD2 as a possible D gene (5 bases). Trimming stripped 5 bases from V and 1 base from J, with 18 bases between. There are 18 residues in the CDR3. Germline CDR1 and CDR2: SGHVS and FNYEAQ. The CDR3 coding sequence is TGTGCCAGCAGCGCCTCGGGATCCCTGGGATCTGGGGCCAACGTCCTGACTTTC. Translated: CASSASGSLGSGANVLTF.

This clone turned up a few times. The J gene is TRBJ1-3, the V gene TRBV9, with D possibly TRBD1 on 5 matching bases. The CDR3 is 16 amino acids. Germline loops: CDR1 SGDLS, CDR2 YYNGEE. Trimming stripped 3 bases from V and 0 bases from J, with 13 bases between. CDR3 sequence (DNA): TGTGCCAGCAGCGCCACGGACACCGGCTCTGGAAACACCATATATTTT. The encoded protein is CASSATDTGSGNTIYF.

The chain employs TRBV9 and TRBJ2-1; TRBD2 matches at 8 bases. This CDR3 spans 17 amino acids. Trimming at V came to 0 bases and at J to 0 bases, leaving 5 bases not matched to a gene. The V gene's germline CDR1 is SGDLS and CDR2 YYNGEE. CDR3 nucleotides: TGTGCCAGCAGCGTAGCGGGGGGGTATAACTCCTACAATGAGCAGTTCTTC. It is translated as CASSVAGGYNSYNEQFF. Full variable domain (outside the CDR3, taken from reference TRBV9 and TRBJ2-1): DSGVTQTPKHLITATGQRVTLRCSPRSGDLSVYWYQQSLDQGLQFLIQYYNGEERAKGNILERFSAQQFPDLHSELNLSSLELGDSALYFCASSVAGGYNSYNEQFFGPGTRLTVL.

This clone was seen a few times. The CDR3 region is CASSGQMNTEAFF. The DNA for the CDR3 is TGTGCCAGCAGTGGACAGATGAACACTGAAGCTTTCTTT. The chain joins TRBV2 to TRBJ1-1, with D perhaps TRBD1 (5 bases). The CDR3 is 13 residues long. CDR1 is SNHLY and CDR2 is FYNNEI in the germline V gene. V gave up 4 bases and J gave up 0 bases, with 6 bases separating them.